The 15 T cell receptor beta chains given below trace back to one sample, sequenced in a study of blood T cell repertoires in COVID-19. TCRdb's copy holds only in-frame clones and misses some; the assay was immunoSEQ multiplex PCR. This repertoire shows approximately 230,000 clones, about 85% found once; its top ten account for 3% to 3.5%. Source material: peripheral blood. These receptors were collected from a man younger than 35 with active or convalescent COVID-19.

In its sample, this clone was seen once. This rearrangement joins TRBV10-3 to TRBJ2-7; maybe TRBD2 (6 bases). Germline CDR1 and CDR2: ENHRY and SYGVKD. V was trimmed by 2 bases and J by 1 base, leaving 12 bases between them. There are 15 residues in the CDR3. CDR3 DNA: TGTGCCATCAGTGAGCTAGACGGGGGATCCTACGAGCAGTACTTC. The encoded protein is CAISELDGGSYEQYF.

The J gene is TRBJ1-1, the V gene TRBV2; tentative D call: TRBD1 (6 bases). The CDR3 runs to 14 residues. Trimming left V 2 bases short and J 4 bases short, with 11 bases between. Germline V lookup: CDR1 SNHLY, CDR2 FYNNEI. This chain's CDR3 is CASSERGSLTEAFF. As DNA, the CDR3 is TGTGCCAGCAGTGAAAGGGGGTCCCTCACTGAAGCTTTCTTT.

The genes are TRBV27 and TRBJ2-6, with TRBD1 matching 10 bases. The CDR3 has 19 residues. V lost 2 bases, J lost 0 bases, and 7 bases stayed unmatched. Germline lookup yields CDR1 MNHEY and CDR2 SMNVEV (reference sequence). CDR3 coding DNA: TGTGCCAGCAGTTTAGGGACAGGGGTCCGAAGCTCTGGGGCCAACGTCCTGACTTTC. It yields the protein CASSLGTGVRSSGANVLTF.

The chain combines TRBV27 with TRBJ2-7, with D perhaps TRBD2 (7 bases). This CDR3 has 14 residues. The germline V gene has CDR1 MNHEY and CDR2 SMNVEV (reference sequence). Trimming left V 3 bases short and J 4 bases short, with 13 bases between. The CDR3 loop reads CASSFSRGGYEQYF. CDR3 nucleotide sequence: TGTGCCAGCAGTTTTTCGAGGGGGGGGTACGAGCAGTACTTC.

Remarks on this clone: The same CDR3 is also encoded by other DNA sequences in this sample. The V gene is TRBV6-5, the J gene TRBJ1-1; unclear D gene. CDR1 is MNHEY and CDR2 is SVGAGI in the germline V gene. V was trimmed by 6 bases and J by 3 bases, leaving 5 bases between them. There are 11 residues in the CDR3. CDR3 nucleotides: TGTGCCAGCAGCCGGGACACTGAAGCTTTCTTT. It translates to CASSRDTEAFF.

The chain recombines TRBV9 with TRBJ1-6; the D gene is possibly TRBD1 (5 bases). CDR3 length equals 17 residues. V lost 3 bases to trimming and J lost 0 bases, with 13 bases between them. CDR1 and CDR2 (germline): SGDLS, YYNGEE. CDR3: CASSADRLSSYNSPLHF. The DNA of the CDR3 is TGTGCCAGCAGCGCCGACAGACTCAGCTCCTATAATTCACCCCTCCACTTT.

This clone was counted only a few times. The chain joins TRBV2 to TRBJ2-1; TRBD2 matches at 7 bases. Germline-derived CDR1 and CDR2 are SNHLY and FYNNEI. V dropped 4 bases and J dropped 0; count of bases not matched to a gene: 3. The CDR3 is 15 residues long. CDR3 in amino acids: CASSGGGSSYNEQFF. The CDR3 bases are TGTGCCAGCAGTGGGGGGGGATCCTCCTACAATGAGCAGTTCTTC.

The V and J genes are TRBV11-2 and TRBJ1-4; TRBD1 agrees at 8 bases. Germline CDR1 and CDR2: SGHAT and FQNNGV. This CDR3 has 12 amino acids. The junction had 1 base not matched to a gene; V was cut back by 3 bases and J by 10 bases. In DNA form, the CDR3 reads TGTGCCAGCAGCTTCGGACAGGGAAAACTGTTTTTT. This codes for CASSFGQGKLFF.

This sequence joins TRBV2 and TRBJ1-1; D uncertain. This CDR3 has 14 amino acids. Germline lookup yields CDR1 SNHLY and CDR2 FYNNEI. Trimming removed 8 bases at V and 1 base at J, with 14 bases between. As DNA, the CDR3 is TGTGCCAGCGATTTTTCCACAGCGAACACTGAAGCTTTCTTT. It translates to CASDFSTANTEAFF.

Written as DNA, the CDR3 is TGTGCCAGCAGCCCCACATATAGCAATCAGCCCCAGCATTTT. Translation gives CASSPTYSNQPQHF. The chain is built from TRBV27 and TRBJ1-5; no clear D gene. Trimming took off 6 bases at V and 0 bases at J, with 9 bases between the two ends. This CDR3 spans 14 amino acids. Germline V CDR1 and CDR2: MNHEY, SMNVEV (reference sequence).

The rearrangement joins TRBV28 to TRBJ2-7; D is possibly TRBD1 (6 bases). Trimming took off 6 bases at V and 1 base at J, with 10 bases between the two ends. The CDR3 is 13 residues long. CDR1 is MDHEN and CDR2 is SYDVKM in the germline V gene. The CDR3 DNA sequence: TGTGCCAGCAGGGGAACAGGGTCCTACGAGCAGTACTTC. This encodes CASRGTGSYEQYF. The full variable domain, in which reference TRBV28 and TRBJ2-7 provide the parts outside the CDR3, is DVKVTQSSRYLVKRTGEKVFLECVQDMDHENMFWYRQDPGLGLRLIYFSYDVKMKEKGDIPEGYSVSREKKERFSLILESASTNQTSMYLCASRGTGSYEQYFGPGTRLTVT.

The chain employs TRBV18 and TRBJ2-6, with 7 bases identical to TRBD1. The germline V gene has CDR1 KGHSH and CDR2 LQKENI. This CDR3 is 16 amino acids long. The J segment lost 2 bases and the V segment lost 5 bases, leaving 6 bases of the junction unmatched. In DNA, the CDR3 is TGTGCCAGCTCAAACGCAGACAGGGCTGGGGCCAACGTCCTGACTTTC. Its translation: CASSNADRAGANVLTF.

J is TRBJ2-2 and V is TRBV3-1 (or the pseudogene TRBV3-2), with D possibly being TRBD2 (6 bases). This CDR3 is built from 17 residues. CDR1 and CDR2 from the germline V gene are LGHDT and YNNKEL (reference sequence). V was shortened by 0 bases and J by 4 bases, with 15 bases between the two germline ends. For the CDR3, the DNA is TGTGCCAGCAGCCAAGATCGGCGGGGCGGTGGCACCGGGGAGCTGTTTTTT. Translating it yields CASSQDRRGGGTGELFF.

The chain carries TRBV27 and TRBJ2-1; weak D call: TRBD2 (6 bases). V dropped 8 bases and J dropped 9 bases, with 17 bases sitting between them. This CDR3 is built from 13 residues. The germline V gene has CDR1 MNHEY and CDR2 SMNVEV (reference sequence). CDR3 loop: CASSYGGRSEQFF. In DNA form, the CDR3 reads TGTGCCAGCTCCTATGGAGGGAGGAGTGAGCAGTTCTTC.

V and J are TRBV12-3 or TRBV12-4 and TRBJ2-5; no reliable D call. This CDR3 comprises 12 residues. The V gene lost 3 bases and the J gene lost 4 bases, with 6 bases spanning the gap. CDR3 in amino acids: CASSFPGETQYF. The CDR3 DNA sequence: TGTGCCAGCAGTTTCCCAGGAGAGACCCAGTACTTC.